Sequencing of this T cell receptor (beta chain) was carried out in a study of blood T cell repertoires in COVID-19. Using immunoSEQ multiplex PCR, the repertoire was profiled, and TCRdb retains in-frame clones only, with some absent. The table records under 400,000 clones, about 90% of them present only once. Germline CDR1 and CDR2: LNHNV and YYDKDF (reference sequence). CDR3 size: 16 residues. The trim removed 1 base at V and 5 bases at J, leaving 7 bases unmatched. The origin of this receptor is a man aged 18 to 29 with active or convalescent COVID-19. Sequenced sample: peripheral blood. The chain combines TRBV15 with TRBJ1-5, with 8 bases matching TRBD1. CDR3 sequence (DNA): TGTGCCACCAGCAGAGCTCGCAGGGGGCGAGATCAGCCCCAGCATTTT. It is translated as CATSRARRGRDQPQHF.